This TCR beta chain was documented in a study of blood T cell repertoires in COVID-19. Background on the study: There were acute and convalescent COVID-19 samples, and they came from the United States, Italy and Spain. Sources were T cells, B-cell-depleted T cells, or PBMCs; the material itself was cDNA or gDNA.

Sequenced by immunoSEQ multiplex PCR; TCRdb stores in-frame clones only, minus some. The sample yields fewer than 110,000 clones, 87% seen once. CDR3 length: 11 residues. Trimming shortened V by 6 bases and J by 2 bases, and 3 bases separated the two germline ends. The germline CDR1 and CDR2 sequences are MNHEY and SMNVEV (reference sequence). Sequencing was done on a sample of peripheral blood. The origin of this receptor is a woman in her twenties or thirties with acute or convalescent COVID-19. This chain links TRBV27 with TRBJ2-3; no definite D call. CDR3 DNA: TGTGCCAGCAGCAACACAGATACGCAGTATTTT. This sequence encodes CASSNTDTQYF.